This entry lists 10 T cell receptor beta chains sequenced from one sample in a study of T cell changes during pregnancy in multiple sclerosis. Method: immunoSEQ multiplex PCR; TCRdb's copy keeps in-frame clones and lacks some. The sample consists of more than 45,000 clones, roughly 92% of them appearing once. Sequencing was performed on CD4+ T cells from peripheral blood mononuclear cells, taken in the second trimester of pregnancy. Receptors originate from a female donor with multiple sclerosis, enrolled in a pregnancy study.

The count of this clone is one. The V gene is TRBV19, the J gene TRBJ2-2, with D maybe TRBD2 (5 bases). V lost 2 bases to trimming and J lost 2 bases, with 6 bases between them. The germline gives CDR1 LNHDA, CDR2 SQIVND (reference sequence). The CDR3 loop spans 14 amino acids. CDR3 in amino acids: CASSIRTNTGELFF. The CDR3 DNA follows: TGTGCCAGTAGTATACGGACTAACACCGGGGAGCTGTTTTTT.

This chain links TRBV12-5 with TRBJ1-6; D is possibly TRBD1 (5 bases). The CDR3 runs 14 residues. The V and J ends lost 5 bases and 5 bases respectively, with 10 bases between them. CDR1 is LGHNT and CDR2 is FRNRAP in the germline V gene. CDR3 DNA sequence: TGTGCTAGTGGTCAAGGGGCAGATAATTCACCCCTCCACTTT. Translated: CASGQGADNSPLHF. The full variable domain, completed using reference TRBV12-5 and TRBJ1-6, is DARVTQTPRHKVTEMGQEVTMRCQPILGHNTVFWYRQTMMQGLELLAYFRNRAPLDDSGMPKDRFSAEMPDATLATLKIQPSEPRDSAVYFCASGQGADNSPLHFGNGTRLTVT.

The V and J genes are TRBV11-2 and TRBJ1-1; D is uncertain. Trimming took 0 bases from V and 9 from J, leaving 8 bases between them. The CDR3 is 12 residues long. The germline CDR1 and CDR2 sequences are SGHAT and FQNNGV. Here the CDR3 DNA reads TGTGCCAGCAGCTTAGATTCCGGGAAAGCTTTCTTT. Residues: CASSLDSGKAFF.

This chain connects TRBV29-1 to TRBJ1-1; D not certain. Germline CDR1 SQVTM, CDR2 ANQGSEA. This CDR3 is built from 13 residues. Trimming shortened V by 1 base and J by 0 bases, and 6 bases separated the two germline ends. The chain's CDR3 is CSVEGRVNTEAFF. CDR3 nucleotides: TGCAGCGTTGAAGGTCGGGTGAACACTGAAGCTTTCTTT.

The chain is built from TRBV7-6 and TRBJ1-1; 7 bases agree with TRBD1. Losses at the gene ends were 4 bases for V and 3 bases for J; bases not matched to a gene: 8. The CDR3 is 15 residues long. Germline assignment: CDR1 SGHVS and CDR2 FNYEAQ. The CDR3, as DNA: TGTGCCAGCAGCTCCCGACAGGGCGGATACACTGAAGCTTTCTTT. This sequence encodes CASSSRQGGYTEAFF.

The J gene is TRBJ1-6, the V gene TRBV6-7, with 7 bases fitting TRBD1. TRBV6-7 is treated as an ORF (open reading frame) with a function not yet certain. Losses at the gene ends were 1 base for V and 5 bases for J; bases not matched to a gene: 14. CDR3 length: 19 residues. The CDR3 reads CASSYLNRGWGNNNSPLHF. DNA of the CDR3: TGTGCCAGCAGTTACTTAAACAGGGGTTGGGGGAATAATAATTCACCCCTCCACTTT.

This clone has a single count. The CDR3 is CASSWGIMVPTEAFF. The CDR3 DNA reads as TGTGCCAGCAGTTGGGGCATAATGGTCCCCACTGAAGCTTTCTTT. The chain employs TRBV6-6 and TRBJ1-1; maybe TRBD1 (5 bases). Germline assignment: CDR1 MNHNY and CDR2 SVGAGI (reference sequence). The CDR3 contains 15 residues. V gave up 4 bases and J gave up 4 bases, with 16 bases separating them.

To note about this clone: The sample carries other DNA sequences with the same CDR3. The rearrangement uses TRBV11-2 and TRBJ1-1; 10 positions agree with TRBD1. After removal of 4 bases from V and 5 bases from J, the junction contained 7 bases not matched to a gene. Germline CDR1 reads SGHAT; CDR2 reads FQNNGV. The CDR3 is 15 residues long. DNA for the CDR3: TGTGCCAGCAGCTCGTCGGACAGGGGGGATACTGAAGCTTTCTTT. Its translation: CASSSSDRGDTEAFF.

This clone was recorded only once. The rearrangement joins TRBV14 to TRBJ2-7, with D possibly matching TRBD1 (6 bases). CDR1 SGHDN and CDR2 FVKESK come from the germline V gene. CDR3 length: 14 residues. V was shortened by 2 bases and J by 4 bases, with 12 bases between the two germline ends. CDR3 sequence: CASSQQTGLYEQYF. CDR3 DNA sequence: TGTGCCAGCAGCCAACAAACAGGGTTGTACGAGCAGTACTTC.

The chain carries TRBV9 and TRBJ2-3; 8 positions agree with TRBD2. Losses at the gene ends were 0 bases for V and 4 bases for J; bases not matched to a gene: 4. Germline-derived CDR1 and CDR2 are SGDLS and YYNGEE. This CDR3 comprises 15 residues. The CDR3 is CASSVGDSGADTQYF. CDR3 nucleotides: TGTGCCAGCAGCGTAGGCGATAGCGGGGCAGATACGCAGTATTTT.